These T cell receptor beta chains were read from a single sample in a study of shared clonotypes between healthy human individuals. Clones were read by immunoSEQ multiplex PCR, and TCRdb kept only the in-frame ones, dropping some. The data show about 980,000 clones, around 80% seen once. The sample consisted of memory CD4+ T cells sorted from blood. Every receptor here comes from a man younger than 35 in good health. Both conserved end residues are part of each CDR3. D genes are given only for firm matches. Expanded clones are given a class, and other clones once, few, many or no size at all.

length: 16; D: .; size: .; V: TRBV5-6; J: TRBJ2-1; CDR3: CASSRALGLQNNEQFF; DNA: TGTGCCAGCAGCCGAGCCCTCGGACTGCAAAACAATGAGCAGTTCTTC
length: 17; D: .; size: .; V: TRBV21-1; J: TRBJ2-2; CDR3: CASSKEAQGRSTGELFF; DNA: TGTGCCAGCAGCAAAGAGGCGCAGGGGCGAAGCACCGGGGAGCTGTTTTTT
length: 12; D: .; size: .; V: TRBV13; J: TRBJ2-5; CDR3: CASSRDLETQYF; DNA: TGTGCCAGCAGCAGGGACTTGGAGACCCAGTACTTC
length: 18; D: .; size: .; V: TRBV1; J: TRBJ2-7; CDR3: CTSSHQRTGQELAYEQYF; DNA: TGCACCAGCAGCCATCAAAGAACTGGACAGGAATTAGCCTACGAGCAGTACTTC
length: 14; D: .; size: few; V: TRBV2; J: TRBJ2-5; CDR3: CASRPGSYSETQYF; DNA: TGTGCCAGCAGACCCGGGTCCTACTCGGAGACCCAGTACTTC
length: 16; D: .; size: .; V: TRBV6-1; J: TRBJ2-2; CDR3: CASSERRTRVPGELFF; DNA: TGTGCCAGCAGTGAAAGGAGGACCAGGGTGCCCGGGGAGCTGTTTTTT
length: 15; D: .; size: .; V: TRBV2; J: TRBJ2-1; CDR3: CASRVESGTYNEQFF; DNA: TGTGCCAGCAGGGTTGAGTCGGGAACCTACAATGAGCAGTTCTTC
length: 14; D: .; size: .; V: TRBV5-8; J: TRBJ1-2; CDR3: CASSSGTWGYGYTF; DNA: TGTGCCAGCAGCTCCGGGACCTGGGGCTATGGCTACACCTTC
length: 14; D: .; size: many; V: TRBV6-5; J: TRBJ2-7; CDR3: CASTAGMRPHEQYF; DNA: TGTGCCAGCACCGCCGGAATGCGCCCCCACGAGCAGTACTTC
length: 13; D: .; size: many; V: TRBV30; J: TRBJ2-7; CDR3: CAWSAKDPNEQYF; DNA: TGTGCCTGGAGTGCCAAAGACCCAAACGAGCAGTACTTC
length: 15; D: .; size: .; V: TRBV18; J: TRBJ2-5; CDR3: CASSPQGMGFETQYF; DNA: TGTGCCAGCTCACCACAGGGAATGGGATTCGAGACCCAGTACTTC
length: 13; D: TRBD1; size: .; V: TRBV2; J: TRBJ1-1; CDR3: CASGRQGLAEAFF; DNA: TGTGCCAGCGGGAGACAGGGGTTGGCTGAAGCTTTCTTT
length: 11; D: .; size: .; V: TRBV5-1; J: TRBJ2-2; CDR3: CASGLTGELFF; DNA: TGCGCCAGCGGGCTCACCGGGGAGCTGTTTTTT
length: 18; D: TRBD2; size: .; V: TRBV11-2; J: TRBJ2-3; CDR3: CASTPSPIRREVGDTQYF; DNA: TGTGCCAGCACCCCTTCCCCCATACGACGGGAGGTAGGAGATACGCAGTATTTT
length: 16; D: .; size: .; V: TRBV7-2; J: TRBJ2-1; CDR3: CASSIAGGRLYNEQFF; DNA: TGTGCCAGCAGCATTGCGGGCGGGCGACTTTACAATGAGCAGTTCTTC
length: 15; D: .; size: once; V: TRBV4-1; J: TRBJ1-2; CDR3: CASSQAATGLFGYTF; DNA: TGCGCCAGCAGCCAAGCGGCTACCGGACTGTTTGGCTACACCTTC
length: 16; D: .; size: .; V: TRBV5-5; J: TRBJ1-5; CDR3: CASSLAYGYSNQPQHF; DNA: TGTGCCAGCAGCTTGGCGTACGGATATAGCAATCAGCCCCAGCATTTT
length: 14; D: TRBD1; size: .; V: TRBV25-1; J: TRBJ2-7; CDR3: CASRMTGETYEQYF; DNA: TGTGCCAGCCGTATGACAGGGGAAACCTACGAGCAGTACTTC
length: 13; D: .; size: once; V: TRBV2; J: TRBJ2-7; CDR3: CASSDIPSVFAYF; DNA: TGTGCCAGCAGTGACATTCCAAGCGTGTTTGCGTACTTC
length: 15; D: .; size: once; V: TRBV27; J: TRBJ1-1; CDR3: CASSLYDNMNTEAFF; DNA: TGTGCCAGCAGTTTATACGACAACATGAACACTGAAGCTTTCTTT
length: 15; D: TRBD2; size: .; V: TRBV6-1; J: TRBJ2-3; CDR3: CASSFSGGAADTQYF; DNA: TGTGCCAGCAGTTTTAGCGGGGGGGCCGCAGATACGCAGTATTTT
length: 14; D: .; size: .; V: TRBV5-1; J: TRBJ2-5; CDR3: CASSLAQGVETQYF; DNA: TGCGCCAGCAGCTTGGCACAGGGTGTCGAGACCCAGTACTTC
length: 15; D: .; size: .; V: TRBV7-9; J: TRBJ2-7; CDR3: CASSLDAGNSYEQYF; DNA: TGTGCCAGCAGCTTAGACGCCGGAAATTCCTACGAGCAGTACTTC
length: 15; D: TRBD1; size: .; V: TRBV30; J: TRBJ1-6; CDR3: CAWNNRGTALSPLHF; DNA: TGTGCCTGGAACAATCGAGGGACAGCACTCTCACCCCTCCACTTT
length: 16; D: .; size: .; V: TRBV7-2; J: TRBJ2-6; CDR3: CASSLRGISGANVLTF; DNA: TGTGCCAGCAGCTTACGAGGGATATCTGGGGCCAACGTCCTGACTTTC
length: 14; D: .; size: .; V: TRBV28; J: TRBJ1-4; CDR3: CASSLSPTNEKLFF; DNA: TGTGCCAGCAGTTTGAGTCCAACTAATGAAAAACTGTTTTTT
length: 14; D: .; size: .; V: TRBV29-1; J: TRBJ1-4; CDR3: CSSPPGLSNEKLFF; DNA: TGCAGCTCCCCGCCGGGACTTAGTAATGAAAAACTGTTTTTT
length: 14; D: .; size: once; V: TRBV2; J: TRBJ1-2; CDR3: CASRRDRLLYGYTF; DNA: TGTGCCAGCAGGCGCGACAGGCTCCTCTATGGCTACACCTTC
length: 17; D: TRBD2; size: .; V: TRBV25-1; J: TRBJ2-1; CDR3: CASSAASGAGSYNEQFF; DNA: TGTGCCAGCAGCGCTGCAAGCGGGGCTGGGTCCTACAATGAGCAGTTCTTC
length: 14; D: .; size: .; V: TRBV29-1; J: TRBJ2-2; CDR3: CSVDRDSHTGGLFF; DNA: TGCAGCGTGGACCGGGACAGTCACACCGGGGGGCTGTTTTTT
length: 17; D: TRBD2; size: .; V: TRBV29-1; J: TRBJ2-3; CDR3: CSVPQAPGLANPDTQYF; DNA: TGCAGCGTCCCACAAGCCCCGGGACTAGCGAACCCAGATACGCAGTATTTT
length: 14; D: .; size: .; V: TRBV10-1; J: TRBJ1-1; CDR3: CASSESGPETEAFF; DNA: TGCGCCAGCAGTGAGTCGGGGCCTGAGACTGAAGCTTTCTTT
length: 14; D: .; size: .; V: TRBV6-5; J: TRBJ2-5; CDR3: CASSYLGVPETQYF; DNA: TGTGCCAGCAGTTACTTGGGAGTACCAGAGACCCAGTACTTC
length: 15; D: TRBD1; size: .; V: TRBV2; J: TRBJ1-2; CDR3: CASSLRQGTFYGYTF; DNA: TGTGCCAGCAGTCTTAGACAGGGGACCTTCTATGGCTACACCTTC
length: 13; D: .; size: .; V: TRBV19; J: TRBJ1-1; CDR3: CASSIVGGRVAFF; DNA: TGTGCCAGTAGTATAGTGGGGGGCAGGGTCGCTTTCTTT
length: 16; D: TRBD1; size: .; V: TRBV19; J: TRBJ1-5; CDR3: CASSLSTGQGMIAQHF; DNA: TGTGCCAGTAGTCTATCAACCGGACAGGGGATGATAGCCCAGCATTTT
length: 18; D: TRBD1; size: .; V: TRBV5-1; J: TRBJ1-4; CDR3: CASSPGTGGATTNEKLFF; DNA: TGCGCCAGCAGCCCCGGGACAGGGGGCGCCACAACTAATGAAAAACTGTTTTTT
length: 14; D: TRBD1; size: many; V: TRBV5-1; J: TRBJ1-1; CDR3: CASSSTGTGAEAFF; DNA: TGCGCCAGCAGCTCGACCGGGACAGGGGCAGAAGCTTTCTTT
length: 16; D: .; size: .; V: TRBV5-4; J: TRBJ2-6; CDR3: CASSLDSHSGANVLTF; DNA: TGTGCCAGCAGCTTGGACAGCCACTCTGGGGCCAACGTCCTGACTTTC
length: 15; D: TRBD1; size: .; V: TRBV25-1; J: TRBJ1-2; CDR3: CASSDSGGNNYGYTF; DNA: TGTGCCAGCAGTGATTCAGGGGGGAATAACTATGGCTACACCTTC
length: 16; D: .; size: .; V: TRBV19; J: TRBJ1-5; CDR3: CASSGPRGGGNQPQHF; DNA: TGTGCCAGTAGTGGACCCAGAGGGGGAGGGAACCAGCCCCAGCATTTT
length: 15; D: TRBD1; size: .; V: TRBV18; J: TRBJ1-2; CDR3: CASSPTGQGNYGYTF; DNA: TGTGCCAGCTCACCCACGGGACAGGGGAACTATGGCTACACCTTC
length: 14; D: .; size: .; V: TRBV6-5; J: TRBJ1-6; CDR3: CASSYVGGGSPLHF; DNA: TGTGCCAGCAGTTACGTAGGGGGGGGCTCACCCCTCCACTTT
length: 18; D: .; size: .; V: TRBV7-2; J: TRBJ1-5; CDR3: CASSLIQLRGASNQPQHF; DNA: TGTGCCAGCAGCCTCATTCAACTAAGGGGGGCGAGCAATCAGCCCCAGCATTTT
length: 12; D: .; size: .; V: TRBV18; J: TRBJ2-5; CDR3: CASSERGETQYF; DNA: TGTGCCAGCTCAGAACGGGGAGAGACCCAGTACTTC
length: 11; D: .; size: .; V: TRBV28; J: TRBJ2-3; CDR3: CASSGGGTQYF; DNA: TGTGCCAGCAGTGGGGGAGGTACGCAGTATTTT
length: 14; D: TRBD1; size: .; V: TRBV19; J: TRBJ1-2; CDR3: CASSTSQGAGGYTF; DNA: TGTGCCAGTAGTACTTCGCAGGGGGCTGGAGGCTACACCTTC
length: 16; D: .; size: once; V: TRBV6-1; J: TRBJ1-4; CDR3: CASSALSGGTNEKLFF; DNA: TGTGCCAGCAGTGCTCTCTCGGGAGGAACTAATGAAAAACTGTTTTTT
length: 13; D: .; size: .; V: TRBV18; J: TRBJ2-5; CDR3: CASSPSLGETQYF; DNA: TGTGCCAGCTCACCGTCCCTAGGAGAGACCCAGTACTTC
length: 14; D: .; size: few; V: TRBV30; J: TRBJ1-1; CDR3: CASCIGRGFTEAFF; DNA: TGTGCCTCGTGCATAGGCAGGGGTTTCACTGAAGCTTTCTTT
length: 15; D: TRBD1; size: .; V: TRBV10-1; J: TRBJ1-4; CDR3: CASSAGQGGGEKLFF; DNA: TGCGCCAGCAGTGCCGGACAGGGTGGAGGTGAAAAACTGTTTTTT
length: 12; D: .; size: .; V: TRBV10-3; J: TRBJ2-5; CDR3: CAISELRETQYF; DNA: TGTGCCATCAGTGAGTTAAGGGAGACCCAGTACTTC
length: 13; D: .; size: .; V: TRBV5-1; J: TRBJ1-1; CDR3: CASNPGLNTEAFF; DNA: TGCGCCAGCAACCCGGGGTTGAACACTGAAGCTTTCTTT
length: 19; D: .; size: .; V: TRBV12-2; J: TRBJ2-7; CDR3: CASRPQGSGLAGRSYEQYF; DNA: TGTGCAAGTCGCCCCCAAGGAAGCGGACTAGCGGGAAGGTCCTACGAGCAGTACTTC
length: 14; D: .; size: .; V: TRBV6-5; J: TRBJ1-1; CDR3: CASSYGQGRTEAFF; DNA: TGTGCCAGCAGTTACGGGCAGGGTAGGACTGAAGCTTTCTTT
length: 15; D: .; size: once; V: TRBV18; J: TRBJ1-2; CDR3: CASSILGSTQDGYTF; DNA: TGTGCCAGCTCAATTCTGGGATCGACACAGGATGGCTACACCTTC
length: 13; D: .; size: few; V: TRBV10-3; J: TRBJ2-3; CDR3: CALWGGGTDTQYF; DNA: TGTGCCTTATGGGGGGGCGGCACAGATACGCAGTATTTT
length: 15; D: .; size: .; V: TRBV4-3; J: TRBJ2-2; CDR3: CASSQDLTATGELFF; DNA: TGCGCCAGCAGCCAAGACCTGACAGCTACCGGGGAGCTGTTTTTT